Below are 21 T cell receptor beta chains sequenced from a single sample in a study of cytomegalovirus exposure and HLA in healthy donors. The study ran its PCR with 60 Vbeta and 13 Jbeta primers. TCRdb's copy holds only in-frame clones and misses some; the assay was immunoSEQ multiplex PCR. The table records 150,000 to 200,000 clones, approximately 80% of them present only once. The sequencing input was PBMCs. The receptor source for this set is a woman aged 25 to 39 in good health and CMV-seropositive.

This clone was counted between two and nine times. This chain joins TRBV9 and TRBJ2-7; TRBD2 is a possible D gene (6 bases). With 5 bases removed from V and 0 bases from J, the gap between germline ends came to 15 bases. The V gene's germline CDR1 is SGDLS and CDR2 YYNGEE. This CDR3 comprises 15 residues. CDR3 loop: CASSRGDLHSYEQYF. The CDR3 nucleotides are TGTGCCAGCAGTCGAGGGGACTTACACTCCTACGAGCAGTACTTC.

The chain is built from TRBV7-7 and TRBJ1-3, with D unclear. CDR3 length equals 13 residues. Looked up from germline, CDR1 is SSHAT and CDR2 is FNYEAQ (reference sequence). The CDR3 DNA reads as TGTGCTAGCCAGCGCAGCGCTGGAAACACCATATATTTT. It encodes CASQRSAGNTIYF. Full variable domain (missing parts from reference TRBV7-7 and TRBJ1-3): GAGVSQSPRYKVTKRGQDVTLRCDPISSHATLYWYQQALGQGPEFLTYFNYEAQPDKSGLPSDRFSAERPEGSISTLTIQRTEQRDSAMYRCASQRSAGNTIYFGEGSWLTVV.

In its sample, this clone was seen a few times. The chain combines TRBV7-3 with TRBJ1-6; 9 bases agree with TRBD1. The CDR3 covers 15 residues. From germline, CDR1 is SGHTA and CDR2 FQGTGA. V trimming: 4 bases; J trimming: 7 bases; junction bases outside the gene matches: 5. The CDR3 nucleotides are TGTGCCAGCAGCTCCGGACAGGGGTTCAATTCACCCCTCCACTTT. This sequence encodes CASSSGQGFNSPLHF.

This rearrangement joins TRBV5-1 to TRBJ1-1; D gene ambiguous. Germline assignment: CDR1 SGHRS and CDR2 YFSETQ. Trimming left V 3 bases short and J 3 bases short, with 18 bases between. This CDR3 has 16 residues. CDR3: CASSYVAGNGHTEAFF. The DNA of the CDR3 is TGCGCCAGCAGCTACGTGGCGGGGAACGGTCACACTGAAGCTTTCTTT. The full variable domain, rest sourced from reference TRBV5-1 and TRBJ1-1, is KAGVTQTPRYLIKTRGQQVTLSCSPISGHRSVSWYQQTPGQGLQFLFEYFSETQRNKGNFPGRFSGRQFSNSRSEMNVSTLELGDSALYLCASSYVAGNGHTEAFFGQGTRLTVV.

The V gene is TRBV6-5, the J gene TRBJ2-7, with 11 positions matching TRBD2. Trimming cost V 0 bases and J 1 base; bases outside gene matches: 2. The CDR3 has 16 amino acids. Per the germline V gene, CDR1 is MNHEY and CDR2 is SVGAGI. In nucleotides, the CDR3 is TGTGCCAGCAGTTACTCACTAGCGGGAGTGTCCTACGAGCAGTACTTC. It is translated as CASSYSLAGVSYEQYF.

The chain is built from TRBV9 and TRBJ2-7; D perhaps matches TRBD2 (7 bases). The CDR3 sequence is 16 residues long. Trimming took off 4 bases at V and 3 bases at J, with 20 bases between the two ends. Germline assignment: CDR1 SGDLS and CDR2 YYNGEE. CDR3 sequence (DNA): TGTGCCAGCAGCCCAAGGGGAGGGGACAAGTACTACGAGCAGTACTTC. It translates to CASSPRGGDKYYEQYF.

This clone was picked up one time. The chain combines TRBV6-6 with TRBJ2-7; 9 bases agree with TRBD1. With V trimmed by 5 bases and J by 6 bases, 11 bases remained unmatched. Germline V CDR1 and CDR2: MNHNY, SVGAGI (reference sequence). The CDR3 is 15 amino acids. CDR3 protein: CASSPLGGQGFEQYF. For the CDR3, the DNA is TGTGCCAGCAGTCCACTCGGGGGACAGGGTTTCGAGCAGTACTTC.

The CDR3 nucleotides are TGTGCCAGCAGTTTACGGGAGGGAGCGGGAGAGACCCAGTACTTC. Protein product: CASSLREGAGETQYF. This chain links TRBV27 with TRBJ2-5; 8 bases match TRBD2. This CDR3 is 15 amino acids long. Germline V lookup: CDR1 MNHEY, CDR2 SMNVEV (reference sequence). Trimming removed 2 bases from V and 4 bases from J; junction bases left unmatched: 6.

The V gene is TRBV28, the J gene TRBJ2-3, with D tentatively TRBD2 (6 bases). CDR3 length equals 12 residues. Germline lookup yields CDR1 MDHEN and CDR2 SYDVKM. V dropped 7 bases and J dropped 8 bases, with 13 bases sitting between them. CDR3 nucleotides: TGTGCCAGCACCATCCTCGGGGGTACGCAGTATTTT. Translated: CASTILGGTQYF.

This chain connects TRBV9 to TRBJ2-5; 11 bases are shared with TRBD2. The J segment lost 4 bases and the V segment lost 2 bases, leaving 13 bases of the junction unmatched. The germline CDR1 and CDR2 sequences are SGDLS and YYNGEE. There are 18 residues in the CDR3. The CDR3 sequence: CASSVGTSGSTRGETQYF. The CDR3, as DNA: TGTGCCAGCAGCGTCGGGACTAGCGGATCCACGAGAGGAGAGACCCAGTACTTC.

The rearrangement links TRBV28 to TRBJ1-5; no definite D call. V was trimmed by 6 bases and J by 4 bases, leaving 10 bases between them. The CDR3 is 13 residues long. Per the germline V gene, CDR1 is MDHEN and CDR2 is SYDVKM. CDR3 in amino acids: CASRGPGNQPQHF. The CDR3 DNA is TGTGCCAGCAGAGGCCCGGGGAATCAGCCCCAGCATTTT.

This clone occurred a few times. V and J are TRBV25-1 and TRBJ2-1; 9 bases are shared with TRBD2. With V trimmed by 4 bases and J by 8 bases, 9 bases remained unmatched. From germline, CDR1 is MGHDK and CDR2 SYGVNS. This CDR3 spans 15 amino acids. The CDR3 DNA sequence: TGTGCCAGCAGTGTGGTTGCGGGAGGGCCGCATGAGCAGTTCTTC. Translation gives CASSVVAGGPHEQFF.

This chain connects TRBV9 to TRBJ2-2, with D perhaps matching TRBD2 (6 bases). This CDR3 contains 14 residues. In germline, CDR1 is SGDLS, CDR2 YYNGEE. V lost 4 bases and J 6 bases, leaving 13 bases between the germline ends. The CDR3 DNA reads TGTGCCAGCAGCCTTACAGGAGGGGCCGGGGAGCTGTTTTTT. Translated, it gives CASSLTGGAGELFF.

On this clone itself: At one of its ends the junction is not consistent with the germline gene, which may arise from a read error. CDR3 amino acids: CSSSSKGGGGSSYNEQFF. DNA of the CDR3: TGTTCCAGCAGCTCCAAAGGGGGCGGTGGGTCGTCCTACAATGAGCAGTTCTTC. This chain joins TRBV7-9 and TRBJ2-1, with 7 bases that match TRBD1. The CDR3 consists of 18 residues. Germline assignment: CDR1 SEHNR and CDR2 FQNEAQ (reference sequence).

The V gene is TRBV9, the J gene TRBJ2-2; D is unresolved. Germline CDR1 reads SGDLS; CDR2 reads YYNGEE. Trimming pared 2 bases from V and 6 bases from J, leaving 17 bases between. CDR3 length equals 16 residues. The CDR3, as DNA: TGTGCCAGCAGCGTTCTTCCTAGTGAGGTTCCCGGGGAGCTGTTTTTT. It codes for CASSVLPSEVPGELFF.

The chain employs TRBV7-9 and TRBJ2-1, with D uncertain. Germline V gives CDR1 SEHNR, CDR2 FQNEAQ (reference sequence). This CDR3 has 13 amino acids. The V gene lost 1 base and the J gene lost 7 bases, with 8 bases spanning the gap. For the CDR3, the DNA is TGTGCCAGCAGCTTAGAGTCCGGGAATGAGCAGTTCTTC. Residues: CASSLESGNEQFF. Filled out from reference TRBV7-9 and TRBJ2-1, the complete variable domain reads DTGVSQNPRHKITKRGQNVTFRCDPISEHNRLYWYRQTLGQGPEFLTYFQNEAQLEKSRLLSDRFSAERPKGSFSTLEIQRTEQGDSAMYLCASSLESGNEQFFGPGTRLTVL.

A few counts support this clone. The genes are TRBV28 and TRBJ2-5, with TRBD2 identical over 7 bases. The CDR3 has 14 amino acids. The germline V gene encodes CDR1 MDHEN and CDR2 SYDVKM. J was trimmed by 5 bases and V by 9 bases; bases with no gene match: 12. CDR3 sequence: CASKGGGEFETQYF. For the CDR3, the DNA is TGTGCCAGTAAGGGCGGGGGAGAGTTTGAGACCCAGTACTTC.

The chain employs TRBV5-1 and TRBJ2-7, with 9 bases matching TRBD2. CDR3 length: 14 amino acids. Trimming at V came to 1 base and at J to 5 bases, leaving 4 bases not matched to a gene. Germline loops: CDR1 SGHRS, CDR2 YFSETQ. The CDR3 DNA is TGCGCCAGCAGCTTGTTGCGGGAGGGTGACGAGCAGTACTTC. This translates into CASSLLREGDEQYF.

The chain recombines TRBV19 with TRBJ2-1; 15 bases map to TRBD2. The V segment lost 3 bases and the J segment 4 bases; nucleotides outside the gene matches: 4. Germline values: CDR1 LNHDA, CDR2 SQIVND (reference sequence). This CDR3 has 17 amino acids. The CDR3 region has the DNA TGTGCCAGTAGTATGGGACTAGCGGGGGGTCCTTACAATGAGCAGTTCTTC. This encodes CASSMGLAGGPYNEQFF.

The V gene is TRBV5-4, the J gene TRBJ2-1, with 14 bases fitting TRBD2. The V gene's germline CDR1 is SGHNT and CDR2 YYREEE (reference sequence). With 4 bases clipped from V and 7 bases from J, the junction kept 10 bases outside the gene matches. The CDR3 runs to 17 residues. This CDR3 reads CASSLGLAGAQGNEQFF. The CDR3, as DNA: TGTGCCAGCAGCCTGGGACTAGCGGGAGCCCAGGGAAATGAGCAGTTCTTC.

The chain has TRBV6-1 and TRBJ2-1; D is unresolved. Germline V gene sequence: CDR1 MNHNS, CDR2 SASEGT. Trimming removed 5 bases from V and 2 bases from J, with 13 bases in between. The CDR3 sequence is 15 residues long. CDR3 in amino acids: CASSLRLATYNEQFF. In DNA, the CDR3 is TGTGCCAGCAGTCTAAGACTCGCTACCTACAATGAGCAGTTCTTC.